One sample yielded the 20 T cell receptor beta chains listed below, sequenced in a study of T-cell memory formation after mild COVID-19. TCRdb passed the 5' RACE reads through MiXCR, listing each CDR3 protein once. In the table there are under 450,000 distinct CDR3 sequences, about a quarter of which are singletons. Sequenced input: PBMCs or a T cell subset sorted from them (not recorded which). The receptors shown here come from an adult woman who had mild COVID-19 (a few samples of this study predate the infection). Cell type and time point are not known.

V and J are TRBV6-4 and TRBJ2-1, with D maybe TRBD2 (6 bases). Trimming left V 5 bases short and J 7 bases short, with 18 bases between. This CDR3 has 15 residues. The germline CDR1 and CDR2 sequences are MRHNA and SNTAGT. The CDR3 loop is CASSRTGGTSNEQFF. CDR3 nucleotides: TGTGCCAGCAGTCGGACGGGCGGGACGAGTAATGAGCAGTTCTTC.

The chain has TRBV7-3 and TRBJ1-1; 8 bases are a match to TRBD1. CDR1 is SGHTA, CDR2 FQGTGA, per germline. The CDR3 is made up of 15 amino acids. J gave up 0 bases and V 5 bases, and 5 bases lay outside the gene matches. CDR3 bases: TGTGCCAGCAGCCCGACAGGGGACTTGAACACTGAAGCTTTCTTT. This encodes CASSPTGDLNTEAFF.

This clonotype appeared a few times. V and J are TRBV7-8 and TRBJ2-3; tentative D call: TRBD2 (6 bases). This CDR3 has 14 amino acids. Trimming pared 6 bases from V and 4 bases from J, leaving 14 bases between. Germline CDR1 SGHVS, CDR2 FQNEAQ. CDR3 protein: CASRMGPSADTQYF. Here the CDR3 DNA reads TGTGCCAGCAGAATGGGGCCTAGCGCAGATACGCAGTATTTT.

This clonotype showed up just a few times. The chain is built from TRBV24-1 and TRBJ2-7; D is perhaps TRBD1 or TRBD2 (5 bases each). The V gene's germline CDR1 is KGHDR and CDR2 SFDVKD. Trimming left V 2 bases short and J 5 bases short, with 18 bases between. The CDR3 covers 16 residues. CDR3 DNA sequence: TGTGCCACCAGTGATTCTCAGGGACCGGATTGGGACGAGCAGTACTTC. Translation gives CATSDSQGPDWDEQYF.

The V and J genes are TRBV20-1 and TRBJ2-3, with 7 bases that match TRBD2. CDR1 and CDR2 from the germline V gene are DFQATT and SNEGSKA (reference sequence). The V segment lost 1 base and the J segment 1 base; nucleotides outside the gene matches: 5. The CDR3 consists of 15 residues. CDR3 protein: CSARAPAGRTDTQYF. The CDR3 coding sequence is TGCAGTGCTAGAGCCCCAGCGGGACGCACAGATACGCAGTATTTT.

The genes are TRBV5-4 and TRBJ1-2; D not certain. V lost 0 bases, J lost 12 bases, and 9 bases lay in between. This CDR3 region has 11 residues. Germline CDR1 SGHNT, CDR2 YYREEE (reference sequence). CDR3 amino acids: CASSLGTGHTF. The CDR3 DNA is TGTGCCAGCAGCTTGGGGACCGGCCACACCTTC. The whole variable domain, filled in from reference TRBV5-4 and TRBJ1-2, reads ETGVTQSPTHLIKTRGQQVTLRCSSQSGHNTVSWYQQALGQGPQFIFQYYREEENGRGNFPPRFSGLQFPNYSSELNVNALELDDSALYLCASSLGTGHTFGSGTRLTVV.

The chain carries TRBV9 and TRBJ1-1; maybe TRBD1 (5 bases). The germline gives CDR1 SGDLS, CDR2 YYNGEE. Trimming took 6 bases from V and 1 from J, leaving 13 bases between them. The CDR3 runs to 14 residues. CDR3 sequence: CASNPGPSNTEAFF. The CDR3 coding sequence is TGTGCCAGCAACCCGGGACCGTCGAACACTGAAGCTTTCTTT. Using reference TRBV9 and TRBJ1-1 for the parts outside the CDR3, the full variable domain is DSGVTQTPKHLITATGQRVTLRCSPRSGDLSVYWYQQSLDQGLQFLIQYYNGEERAKGNILERFSAQQFPDLHSELNLSSLELGDSALYFCASNPGPSNTEAFFGQGTRLTVV.

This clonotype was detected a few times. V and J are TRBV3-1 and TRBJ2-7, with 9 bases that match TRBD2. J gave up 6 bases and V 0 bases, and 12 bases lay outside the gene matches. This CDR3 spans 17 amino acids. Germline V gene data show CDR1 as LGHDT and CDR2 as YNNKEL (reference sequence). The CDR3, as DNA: TGTGCCAGCAGCCAAGAACTTCGCGGGAGGGCCCGTTTCGAGCAGTACTTC. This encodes CASSQELRGRARFEQYF.

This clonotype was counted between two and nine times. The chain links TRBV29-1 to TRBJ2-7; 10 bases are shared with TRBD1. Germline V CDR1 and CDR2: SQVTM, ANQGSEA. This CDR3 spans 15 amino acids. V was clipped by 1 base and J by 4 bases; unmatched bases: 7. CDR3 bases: TGCAGCGTTGAAGGGACTGGACAGGGGGTTTACGAGCAGTACTTC. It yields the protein CSVEGTGQGVYEQYF.

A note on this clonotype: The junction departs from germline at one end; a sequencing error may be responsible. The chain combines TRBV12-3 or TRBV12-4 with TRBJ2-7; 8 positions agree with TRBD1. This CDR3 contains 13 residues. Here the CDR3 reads CASSPTGAYEQYF. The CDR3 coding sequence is TGTGCTAGCAGCCCGACAGGGGCCTACGAGCAGTACTTC.

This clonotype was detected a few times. For the CDR3, the DNA is TGTGCCAGCAGTGATCTACTGGGGACAGACCCTTACGAGCAGTACTTC. Protein sequence: CASSDLLGTDPYEQYF. This chain uses TRBV2 with TRBJ2-7; TRBD1 matches 7 bases. The V gene end was trimmed by 3 bases and the J gene end by 4 bases; junction bases not matched to a gene: 12. The CDR3 contains 16 residues. CDR1 and CDR2 (germline): SNHLY, FYNNEI.

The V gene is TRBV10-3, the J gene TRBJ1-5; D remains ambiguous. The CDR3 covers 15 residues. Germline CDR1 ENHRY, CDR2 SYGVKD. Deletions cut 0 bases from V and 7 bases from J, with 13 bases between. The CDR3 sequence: CAISESMGGNQPQHF. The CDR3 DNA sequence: TGTGCCATCAGTGAGTCGATGGGAGGGAACCAGCCCCAGCATTTT.

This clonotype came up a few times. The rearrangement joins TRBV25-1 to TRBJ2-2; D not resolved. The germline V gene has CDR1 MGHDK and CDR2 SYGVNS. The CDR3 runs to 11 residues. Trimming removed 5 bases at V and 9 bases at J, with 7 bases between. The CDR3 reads CASSRLRELFF. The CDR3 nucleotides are TGTGCCAGCAGTCGACTCAGGGAGCTGTTTTTT. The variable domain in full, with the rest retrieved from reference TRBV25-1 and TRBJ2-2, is EADIYQTPRYLVIGTGKKITLECSQTMGHDKMYWYQQDPGMELHLIHYSYGVNSTEKGDLSSESTVSRIRTEHFPLTLESARPSHTSQYLCASSRLRELFFGEGSRLTVL.

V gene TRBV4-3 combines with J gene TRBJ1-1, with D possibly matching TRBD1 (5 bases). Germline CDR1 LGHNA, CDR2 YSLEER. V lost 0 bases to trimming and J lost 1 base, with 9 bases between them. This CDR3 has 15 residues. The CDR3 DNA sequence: TGCGCCAGCAGCCAAGAGTTCCAGGGGAACACTGAAGCTTTCTTT. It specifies CASSQEFQGNTEAFF.

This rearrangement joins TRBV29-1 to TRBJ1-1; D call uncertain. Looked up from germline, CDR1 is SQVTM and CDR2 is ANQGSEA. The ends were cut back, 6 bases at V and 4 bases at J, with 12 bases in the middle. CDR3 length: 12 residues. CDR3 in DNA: TGCAGCGTCCCTATGGGAGGCACTGAAGCTTTCTTT. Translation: CSVPMGGTEAFF.

For the CDR3, the DNA is TGTGCCAGCAGTTACTTTCTAGTGTACGAGCAGTACTTC. This codes for CASSYFLVYEQYF. The chain couples TRBV6-5 to TRBJ2-7, with D unclear. V lost 1 base to trimming and J lost 4 bases, with 8 bases between them. CDR3 length: 13 residues. CDR1 and CDR2 from the germline V gene are MNHEY and SVGAGI.

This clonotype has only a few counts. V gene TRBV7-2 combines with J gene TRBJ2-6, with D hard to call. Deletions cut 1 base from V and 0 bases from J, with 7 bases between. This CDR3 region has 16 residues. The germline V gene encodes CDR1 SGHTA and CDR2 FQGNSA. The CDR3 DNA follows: TGTGCCAGCAGCTTAGTCGGCGGCTCTGGGGCCAACGTCCTGACTTTC. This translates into CASSLVGGSGANVLTF.

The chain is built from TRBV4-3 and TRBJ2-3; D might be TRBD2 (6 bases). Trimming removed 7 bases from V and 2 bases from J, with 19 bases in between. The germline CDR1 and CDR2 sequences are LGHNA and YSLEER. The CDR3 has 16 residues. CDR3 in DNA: TGCGCCAGCACCCCCACCCCGGCGGGATCCACAGATACGCAGTATTTT. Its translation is CASTPTPAGSTDTQYF.

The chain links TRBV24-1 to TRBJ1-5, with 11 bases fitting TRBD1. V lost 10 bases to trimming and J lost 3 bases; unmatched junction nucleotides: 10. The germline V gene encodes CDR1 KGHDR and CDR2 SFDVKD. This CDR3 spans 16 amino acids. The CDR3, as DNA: TGTGCCACTCAAGGACAGGGGGCGACGGTCAATCAGCCCCAGCATTTT. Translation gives CATQGQGATVNQPQHF.

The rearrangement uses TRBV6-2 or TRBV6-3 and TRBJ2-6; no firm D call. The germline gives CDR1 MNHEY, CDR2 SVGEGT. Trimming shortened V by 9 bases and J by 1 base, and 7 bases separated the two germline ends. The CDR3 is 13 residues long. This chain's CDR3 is CASRLSGANVLTF. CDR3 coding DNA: TGTGCCAGTAGGCTTTCTGGGGCCAACGTCCTGACTTTC.